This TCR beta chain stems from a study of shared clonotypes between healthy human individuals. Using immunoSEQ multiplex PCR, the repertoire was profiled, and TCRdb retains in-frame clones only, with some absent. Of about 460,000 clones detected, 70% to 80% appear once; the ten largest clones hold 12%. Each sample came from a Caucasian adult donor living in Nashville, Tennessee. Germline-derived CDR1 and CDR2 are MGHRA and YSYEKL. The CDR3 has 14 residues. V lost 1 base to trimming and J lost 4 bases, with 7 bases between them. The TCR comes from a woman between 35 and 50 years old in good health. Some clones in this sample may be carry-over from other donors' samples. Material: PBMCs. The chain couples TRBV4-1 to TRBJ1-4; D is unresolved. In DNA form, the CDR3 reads TGCGCCAGCAGCCAAGTGCAGGATAATGAAAAACTGTTTTTT. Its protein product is CASSQVQDNEKLFF.